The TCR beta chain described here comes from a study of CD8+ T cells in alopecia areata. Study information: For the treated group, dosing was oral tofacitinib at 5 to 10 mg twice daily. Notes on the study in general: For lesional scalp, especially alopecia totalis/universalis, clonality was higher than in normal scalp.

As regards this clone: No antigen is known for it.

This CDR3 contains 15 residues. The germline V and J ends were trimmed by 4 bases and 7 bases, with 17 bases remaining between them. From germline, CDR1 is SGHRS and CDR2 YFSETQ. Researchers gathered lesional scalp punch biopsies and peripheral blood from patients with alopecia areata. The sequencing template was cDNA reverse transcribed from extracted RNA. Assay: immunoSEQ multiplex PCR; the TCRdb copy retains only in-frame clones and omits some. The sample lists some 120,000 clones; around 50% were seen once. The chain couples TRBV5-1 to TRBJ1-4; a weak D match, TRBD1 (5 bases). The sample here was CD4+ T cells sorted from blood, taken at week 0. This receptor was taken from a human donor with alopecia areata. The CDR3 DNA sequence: TGCGCCAGCAGCGCCCGGGACGTAGGAGCTGAAAAACTGTTTTTT. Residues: CASSARDVGAEKLFF.